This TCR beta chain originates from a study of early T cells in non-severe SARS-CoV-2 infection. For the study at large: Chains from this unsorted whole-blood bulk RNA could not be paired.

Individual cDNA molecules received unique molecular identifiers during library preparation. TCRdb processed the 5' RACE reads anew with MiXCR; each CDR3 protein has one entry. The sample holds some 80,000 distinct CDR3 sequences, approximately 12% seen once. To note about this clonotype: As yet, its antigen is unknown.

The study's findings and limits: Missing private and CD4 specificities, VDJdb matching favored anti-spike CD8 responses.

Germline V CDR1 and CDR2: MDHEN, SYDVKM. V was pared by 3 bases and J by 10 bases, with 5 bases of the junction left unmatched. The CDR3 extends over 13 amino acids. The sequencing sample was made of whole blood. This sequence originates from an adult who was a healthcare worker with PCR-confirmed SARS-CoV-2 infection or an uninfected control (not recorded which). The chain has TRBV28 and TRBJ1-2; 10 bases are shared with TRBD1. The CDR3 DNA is TGTGCCAGCAGTTTGGGACAGGGGAGCGTCTACACCTTC. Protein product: CASSLGQGSVYTF.